The clone carrying this T cell receptor beta chain was counted only a few times. The record originates from a study of beta chain features in type 1 diabetes. Germline values: CDR1 KGHSH, CDR2 LQKENI. V was cut by 3 bases and J by 4 bases, with 12 bases left in between. The CDR3 has 14 residues. Reverse transcribing all isolated RNA meant expressed TCRB transcripts were sequenced. Profiling relied on immunoSEQ multiplex PCR, and the TCRdb table lists in-frame clones only, not all of them. The table has 300,000 to 350,000 clones, about 14% seen once. The chain recombines TRBV18 with TRBJ2-5; D may match TRBD1 or TRBD2 (6 bases each). The sequence was collected from a young man in good health. The sample comprised central memory CD4+ T cells from blood. The CDR3 DNA reads as TGTGCCAGCTCACCTTTTGGAGGGGGAGAGACCCAGTACTTC. Protein product: CASSPFGGGETQYF.